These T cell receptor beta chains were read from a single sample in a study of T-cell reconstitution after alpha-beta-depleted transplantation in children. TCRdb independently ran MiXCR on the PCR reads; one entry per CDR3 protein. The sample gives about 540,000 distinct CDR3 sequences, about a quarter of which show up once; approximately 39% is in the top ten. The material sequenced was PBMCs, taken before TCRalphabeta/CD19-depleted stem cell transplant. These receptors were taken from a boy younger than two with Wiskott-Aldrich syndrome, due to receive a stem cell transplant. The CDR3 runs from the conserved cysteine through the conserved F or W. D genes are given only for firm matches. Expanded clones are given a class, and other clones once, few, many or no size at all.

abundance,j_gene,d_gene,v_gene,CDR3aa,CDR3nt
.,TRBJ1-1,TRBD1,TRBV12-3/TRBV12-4,CASSFTPNAGGSTEAFF,TGTGCCAGCAGTTTTACGCCAAATGCAGGGGGCTCCACTGAAGCTTTCTTT
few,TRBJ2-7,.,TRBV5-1,CASSLPTSYEQYF,TGTGCCAGCAGCCTGCCAACATCCTACGAGCAGTACTTC
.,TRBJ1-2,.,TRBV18,CASSLLRGSVNHGYTF,TGTGCCAGCTCACTTCTGAGAGGGTCCGTTAACCATGGCTACACCTTC
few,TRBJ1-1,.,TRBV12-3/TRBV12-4,CASSLSDRNTEAFF,TGTGCCAGCAGCCTCTCTGACAGGAACACTGAAGCTTTCTTT
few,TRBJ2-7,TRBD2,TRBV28,CASSLIGRNEQYF,TGTGCCAGCAGTTTAATCGGGAGGAACGAGCAGTACTTC
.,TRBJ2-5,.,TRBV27,CASSPLPEQETQYF,TGTGCCAGCAGTCCGCTTCCGGAACAAGAGACCCAGTACTTC
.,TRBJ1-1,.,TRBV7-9,CASEGFLGQLNTEAFF,TGTGCCAGCGAAGGTTTTTTAGGACAACTGAACACTGAAGCTTTCTTT
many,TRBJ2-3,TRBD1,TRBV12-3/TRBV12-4,CASSLGQGDTQYF,TGTGCCAGCAGTCTCGGACAGGGAGATACGCAGTATTTT
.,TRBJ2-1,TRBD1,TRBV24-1,CATSDATRGRDEQFF,TGTGCCACCAGTGATGCGACGAGGGGGCGCGATGAGCAGTTCTTC
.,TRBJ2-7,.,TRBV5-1,CASSSGQTPFSSYEQYF,TGCGCCAGCAGCTCGGGGCAGACACCCTTTAGCTCCTACGAGCAGTACTTC
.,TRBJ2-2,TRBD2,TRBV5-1,CASSLGLAGVHGELFF,TGCGCCAGCAGCTTGGGACTAGCGGGAGTTCACGGGGAGCTGTTTTTT
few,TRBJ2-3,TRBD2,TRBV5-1,CASSDTSGRFDTQYF,TGCGCCAGCAGCGACACTAGCGGGAGGTTTGATACGCAGTATTTT
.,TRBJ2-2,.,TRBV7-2,CASSLIQGSTGELFF,TGTGCCAGCAGCTTAATACAGGGCAGCACCGGGGAGCTGTTTTTT
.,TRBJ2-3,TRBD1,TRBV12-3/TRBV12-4,CASSLRQGAADTQYF,TGTGCCAGCAGTTTAAGGCAGGGGGCCGCAGATACGCAGTATTTT
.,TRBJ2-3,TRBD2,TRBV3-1,CASKRGGSTDTQYF,TGTGCCAGCAAACGGGGCGGGAGTACAGATACGCAGTATTTT
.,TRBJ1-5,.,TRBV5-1,CASSLGLGGQPQHF,TGCGCCAGCAGCTTGGGCCTAGGCGGTCAGCCCCAGCATTTT
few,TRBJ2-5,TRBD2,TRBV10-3,CAITPGVAGGVETQYF,TGTGCCATCACCCCAGGGGTAGCGGGAGGTGTGGAGACCCAGTACTTC
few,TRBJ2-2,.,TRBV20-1,CSVRGVNTGELFF,TGCAGTGTTAGGGGGGTGAACACCGGGGAGCTGTTTTTT
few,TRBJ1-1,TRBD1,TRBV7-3,CASSPWDRGSMNTEAFF,TGTGCCAGCAGCCCTTGGGACAGGGGAAGCATGAACACTGAAGCTTTCTTT
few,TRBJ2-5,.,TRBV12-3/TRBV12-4,CASSSRDPRRETQYF,TGTGCCAGCAGTTCCCGGGACCCCCGCAGGGAGACCCAGTACTTC
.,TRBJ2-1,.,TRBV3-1,CASSQWSGTHNEQFF,TGTGCCAGCAGCCAATGGTCGGGGACCCACAATGAGCAGTTCTTC
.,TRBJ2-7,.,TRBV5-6,CASSLGPPKSSYEQYF,TGTGCCAGCAGCTTGGGACCACCGAAGAGCTCCTACGAGCAGTACTTC
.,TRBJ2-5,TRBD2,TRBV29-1,CSVRTRRETQYF,TGCAGCGTCCGGACTAGGCGGGAGACCCAGTACTTC
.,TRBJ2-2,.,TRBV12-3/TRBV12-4,CASHSGATGELFF,TGTGCCAGCCACTCAGGGGCGACCGGGGAGCTGTTTTTT
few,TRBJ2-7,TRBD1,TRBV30,CAWRTGGPYEQYF,TGTGCCTGGAGGACAGGGGGCCCCTACGAGCAGTACTTC
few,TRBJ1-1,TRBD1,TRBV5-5,CASRYRPDRETEAFF,TGTGCCAGCAGATATCGCCCGGACAGGGAAACTGAAGCTTTCTTT
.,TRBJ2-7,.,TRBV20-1,CSDKPGLLSYEQYF,TGCAGCGACAAACCGGGACTTCTCTCCTACGAGCAGTACTTC
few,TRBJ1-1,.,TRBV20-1,CSAPRGMKTEAFF,TGCAGTGCCCCCCGTGGGATGAAGACTGAAGCTTTCTTT
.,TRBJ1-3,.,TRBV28,CASSRRNTIYF,TGTGCCAGCAGTCGAAGAAACACCATATATTTT
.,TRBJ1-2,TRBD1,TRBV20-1,CSARDTGGADQYGYTF,TGCAGTGCTAGAGATACAGGGGGCGCGGATCAGTATGGCTACACCTTC
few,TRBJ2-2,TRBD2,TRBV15,CATSRDEGLAGAGELFF,TGTGCCACCAGCAGAGATGAGGGACTAGCGGGAGCCGGGGAGCTGTTTTTT
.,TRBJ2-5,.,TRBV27,CASSFWAGAETQYF,TGTGCCAGCAGTTTTTGGGCCGGGGCAGAGACCCAGTACTTC
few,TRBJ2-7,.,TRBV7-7,CASSLEANEQYF,TGTGCCAGCAGCTTAGAGGCGAACGAGCAGTACTTC